A single sample gave rise to the 31 T cell receptor beta chains below, sequenced in a study of T-cell memory formation after mild COVID-19. TCRdb re-called the 5' RACE reads with MiXCR, one entry per CDR3 protein. The sample consists of nearly 250,000 distinct CDR3 sequences, 15% to 19% of them appearing once. Sequencing was done on a sample of PBMCs or a T cell subset sorted from them (not recorded which). Every receptor here comes from an adult woman who had mild COVID-19 (a few samples of this study predate the infection). Cell type and time point are not known.

This clonotype was detected many times. The J gene is TRBJ2-4, the V gene TRBV2; no reliable D call. Trimming pared 5 bases from V and 1 base from J, leaving 6 bases between. The CDR3 is 13 amino acids. Germline CDR1 and CDR2: SNHLY and FYNNEI. As DNA, the CDR3 is TGTGCCAGCAGTCAAGGGGCCAAAAACATTCAGTACTTC. Its protein is CASSQGAKNIQYF.

This clonotype was seen repeatedly, ten times or more. The chain combines TRBV4-1 with TRBJ2-3; D uncertain. V dropped 0 bases and J dropped 1 base, with 14 bases sitting between them. Germline CDR1 MGHRA, CDR2 YSYEKL. CDR3 length: 17 residues. The CDR3 nucleotides are TGCGCCAGCAGCCAAGATAATTTTGGGCGTCGCACAGATACGCAGTATTTT. It encodes CASSQDNFGRRTDTQYF.

This chain uses TRBV20-1 with TRBJ2-7; the D gene could be TRBD1 or TRBD2 (5 bases each). The CDR3 length is 13 residues. CDR1 and CDR2 (germline): DFQATT, SNEGSKA (reference sequence). Trimming took 1 base from V and 3 from J, leaving 10 bases between them. The chain's CDR3 is CSARGGRDYEQYF. The CDR3 DNA sequence: TGCAGTGCTAGAGGGGGACGGGACTACGAGCAGTACTTC.

This clonotype was recorded at least ten times. The rearrangement links TRBV20-1 to TRBJ2-1, with 13 bases aligning to TRBD2. The ends lost 0 bases at V and 5 bases at J; junction bases unmatched: 7. The length of the CDR3 is 17 residues. The V gene's germline CDR1 is DFQATT and CDR2 SNEGSKA (reference sequence). The CDR3 bases are TGCAGTGCTAGAGATTCGGGGACTAGCGGGGTGCACAATGAGCAGTTCTTC. Translation gives CSARDSGTSGVHNEQFF.

The chain carries TRBV6-5 and TRBJ2-5, with 9 bases matching TRBD2. V was clipped by 6 bases and J by 5 bases; unmatched bases: 10. The germline V gene has CDR1 MNHEY and CDR2 SVGAGI. The CDR3 is 15 residues long. CDR3 loop: CASRYGGLAGETQYF. In nucleotides, the CDR3 is TGTGCCAGCAGATACGGGGGACTAGCCGGCGAGACCCAGTACTTC.

This clonotype has only a few counts. The chain links TRBV24-1 to TRBJ2-1; 8 nucleotides agree with TRBD2. Germline CDR1 reads KGHDR; CDR2 reads SFDVKD. This CDR3 has 15 residues. The V segment lost 4 bases and the J segment 3 bases; nucleotides outside the gene matches: 4. The CDR3 reads CATSDHGGGYNEQFF. The CDR3 region has the DNA TGTGCCACCAGTGACCACGGGGGGGGCTACAATGAGCAGTTCTTC.

This chain uses TRBV30 with TRBJ1-3; perhaps TRBD1 as D (5 bases). V was pared by 4 bases and J by 2 bases, with 12 bases between. Germline CDR1 and CDR2: GTSNPN and SVGIG (reference sequence). This CDR3 comprises 14 residues. CDR3 region: CAWNQGAPGNTIYF. The CDR3 DNA reads as TGTGCCTGGAACCAGGGAGCGCCTGGAAACACCATATATTTT. Drawing the rest from reference TRBV30 and TRBJ1-3, the complete variable domain is SQTIHQWPATLVQPVGSPLSLECTVEGTSNPNLYWYRQAAGRGLQLLFYSVGIGQISSEVPQNLSASRPQDRQFILSSKKLLLSDSGFYLCAWNQGAPGNTIYFGEGSWLTVV.

This sequence joins TRBV3-1 and TRBJ1-2, with 7 bases identical to TRBD1. Losses at the gene ends were 4 bases for V and 8 bases for J; bases not matched to a gene: 13. Per the germline V gene, CDR1 is LGHDT and CDR2 is YNNKEL (reference sequence). CDR3 length: 15 residues. CDR3 DNA sequence: TGTGCCAGCAGCCGCCATGATACAGGGGATTCCGGCTACACCTTC. It encodes CASSRHDTGDSGYTF. The entire variable domain, with the rest obtained from reference TRBV3-1 and TRBJ1-2, is as follows: DTAVSQTPKYLVTQMGNDKSIKCEQNLGHDTMYWYKQDSKKFLKIMFSYNNKELIINETVPNRFSPKSPDKAHLNLHINSLELGDSAVYFCASSRHDTGDSGYTFGSGTRLTVV.

This clonotype turned up a few times. The chain has TRBV29-1 and TRBJ1-1; no clear D gene. Germline CDR1 and CDR2: SQVTM and ANQGSEA. The CDR3 has 12 amino acids. V lost 5 bases to trimming and J lost 0 bases, with 7 bases between them. Here the CDR3 DNA reads TGCAGCGTTCCCCTCGTGAACACTGAAGCTTTCTTT. The encoded protein is CSVPLVNTEAFF.

This clonotype was seen a few times. V and J are TRBV25-1 and TRBJ2-3, with 11 positions matching TRBD2. Germline trimming cut 5 bases from V and 4 bases from J; bases unmatched to any gene: 8. The CDR3 covers 16 residues. Germline V gives CDR1 MGHDK, CDR2 SYGVNS. CDR3 loop: CASSPLTSGGSDTQYF. CDR3 coding DNA: TGTGCCAGCAGTCCCCTCACTAGCGGGGGCTCAGATACGCAGTATTTT.

This clonotype was seen a few times. The CDR3: CASSEARLELGFF. The CDR3 nucleotides read TGTGCCAGCAGTGAAGCGCGGCTAGAGCTGGGGTTCTTC. V and J are TRBV2 and TRBJ2-1; D is uncertain. Trimming pared 0 bases from V and 15 bases from J, leaving 15 bases between. This CDR3 is 13 amino acids long. CDR1 and CDR2 (germline): SNHLY, FYNNEI.

This clonotype was detected many times. The rearrangement links TRBV2 to TRBJ2-6; the D gene could be TRBD1 or TRBD2 (5 bases each). The CDR3 has 18 residues. Between the trimmed V and J ends, which lost 7 bases and 0 bases, there was a span of 19 bases. The germline V gene encodes CDR1 SNHLY and CDR2 FYNNEI. Here the CDR3 DNA reads TGTGCCAGCATCGGCCCCCTCGGGACCGCCTCTGGGGCCAACGTCCTGACTTTC. As protein: CASIGPLGTASGANVLTF.

In its sample, this clonotype was seen once. The J gene is TRBJ2-5, the V gene TRBV6-5; D is possibly TRBD2 (6 bases). CDR1 is MNHEY, CDR2 SVGAGI, per germline. Trimming shortened V by 4 bases and J by 5 bases, and 20 bases separated the two germline ends. This CDR3 is built from 16 residues. This CDR3 reads CASSSTSSLSGETQYF. The DNA of the CDR3 is TGTGCCAGCAGTTCCACCAGTTCCCTCAGCGGGGAGACCCAGTACTTC.

In its sample, this clonotype was seen many times. V gene TRBV11-2 combines with J gene TRBJ2-7; a possible D gene is TRBD2 (5 bases). Between the trimmed V and J ends, which lost 5 bases and 4 bases, there was a span of 15 bases. The length of the CDR3 is 14 residues. The V gene's germline CDR1 is SGHAT and CDR2 FQNNGV. The CDR3 loop is CASSGKEARYEQYF. The CDR3, as DNA: TGTGCCAGCAGCGGTAAGGAGGCTCGGTACGAGCAGTACTTC.

Worth noting for this clonotype: Germline is not matched at one junction end, which may reflect a read error. The chain couples TRBV12-3 or TRBV12-4 to TRBJ2-1; 10 nucleotides match TRBD2. This CDR3 region has 13 residues. This CDR3 is CASSLAGENEQFF. The CDR3 nucleotides are TGTGCCAGCAGTCTAGCGGGAGAGAATGAGCAGTTCTTC.

The V gene is TRBV18, the J gene TRBJ1-1; D is perhaps TRBD1 (5 bases). V lost 2 bases and J 1 base, leaving 14 bases between the germline ends. Germline V lookup: CDR1 KGHSH, CDR2 LQKENI. This CDR3 is 16 amino acids long. The CDR3 is CASSPVLFDRNTEAFF. DNA of the CDR3: TGTGCCAGCTCACCAGTGTTATTCGACAGGAACACTGAAGCTTTCTTT.

The chain recombines TRBV30 with TRBJ2-5; D not resolved. The germline CDR1 and CDR2 sequences are GTSNPN and SVGIG (reference sequence). V was trimmed by 0 bases and J by 1 base, leaving 9 bases between them. This CDR3 contains 14 residues. CDR3 protein: CAWSVLLFQETQYF. CDR3 nucleotide sequence: TGTGCCTGGAGTGTACTACTATTCCAAGAGACCCAGTACTTC.

There are a few counts of this clonotype. The CDR3 DNA is TGTGCCAGCAGTCAAGACAGGGGTTCACCTCGCTACGAGCAGTACTTC. Protein sequence: CASSQDRGSPRYEQYF. V gene TRBV12-3 or TRBV12-4 combines with J gene TRBJ2-7, with 8 bases identical to TRBD1. There are 16 residues in the CDR3. Germline trimming cut 5 bases from V and 3 bases from J; bases unmatched to any gene: 12.

The chain carries TRBV20-1 and TRBJ1-1; D is uncertain. The CDR3 length is 12 residues. Germline V lookup: CDR1 DFQATT, CDR2 SNEGSKA (reference sequence). The CDR3, as DNA: TGCAGGATGGACGGGATGAACACTGAAGCTTTCTTT. Its translation is CRMDGMNTEAFF.

This clonotype was seen a few times. V is TRBV5-1 and J is TRBJ1-2; maybe TRBD1 (5 bases). The CDR3 has 16 residues. Germline CDR1 is SGHRS and CDR2 is YFSETQ. V lost 0 bases to trimming and J lost 1 base, with 13 bases between them. The CDR3 reads CASSLDGTANNYGYTF. The CDR3 DNA is TGCGCCAGCAGCTTGGACGGGACGGCGAATAACTATGGCTACACCTTC.

This clonotype appeared many times. The chain recombines TRBV2 with TRBJ2-7; D remains unclear. Germline V gene lookup returns CDR1 SNHLY and CDR2 FYNNEI. There are 14 residues in the CDR3. The V end lost 4 bases, the J end lost 7 bases, and 17 bases lay between the germline ends. CDR3 in DNA: TGTGCCAGCAGTGTAGACCGCAGCCCACGAGAGCAGTACTTC. Translating it yields CASSVDRSPREQYF.

This clonotype was recorded at least ten times. The J gene is TRBJ2-3, the V gene TRBV9, with unresolved D. The CDR3 length is 15 residues. Germline CDR1 reads SGDLS; CDR2 reads YYNGEE. V was pared by 0 bases and J by 0 bases, with 8 bases between. The CDR3 bases are TGTGCCAGCAGCGTAGCCCCCCGTAGCACAGATACGCAGTATTTT. Translating gives CASSVAPRSTDTQYF.

This clonotype was detected only a few times. The chain uses TRBV7-6 and TRBJ1-3; 8 bases map to TRBD1. Germline loops: CDR1 SGHVS, CDR2 FNYEAQ. This CDR3 spans 14 amino acids. V gave up 5 bases and J gave up 3 bases; unmatched junction bases: 3. CDR3 loop: CASSPTGVGNTIYF. CDR3 bases: TGTGCCAGCAGCCCGACAGGGGTTGGAAACACCATATATTTT. Together with reference TRBV7-6 and TRBJ1-3, the CDR3 gives the full variable domain: GAGVSQSPRYKVTKRGQDVALRCDPISGHVSLYWYRQALGQGPEFLTYFNYEAQQDKSGLPNDRFSAERPEGSISTLTIQRTEQRDSAMYRCASSPTGVGNTIYFGEGSWLTVV.

In this sample, this clonotype turned up many times. The rearrangement joins TRBV9 to TRBJ2-2; 10 bases are a match to TRBD1. Germline CDR1 reads SGDLS; CDR2 reads YYNGEE. The CDR3 length is 17 residues. V shed 4 bases, J shed 0 bases, and the junction held 6 bases outside the gene matches. This CDR3 is CASSLLGQGTNTGELFF. The CDR3 DNA follows: TGTGCCAGCAGCCTTCTGGGACAGGGGACGAACACCGGGGAGCTGTTTTTT.

The chain combines TRBV5-1 with TRBJ2-2; 8 positions match TRBD2. CDR1 is SGHRS and CDR2 is YFSETQ in the germline V gene. The CDR3 length is 15 residues. J gave up 7 bases and V 0 bases, and 5 bases lay outside the gene matches. CDR3 DNA sequence: TGCGCCAGCAGCTTGGCCGGGACTAGTCGCGGGGAGCTGTTTTTT. Amino acids: CASSLAGTSRGELFF.

This clonotype was counted many times. This chain links TRBV5-1 with TRBJ2-1; 14 bases line up with TRBD2. The CDR3 spans 17 residues. The V gene end was trimmed by 1 base and the J gene end by 1 base; junction bases not matched to a gene: 1. Per germline, CDR1 SGHRS and CDR2 YFSETQ. The CDR3 sequence: CASSLRLAGGSYNEQFF. The CDR3 DNA follows: TGCGCCAGCAGCTTGCGACTAGCGGGAGGGTCCTACAATGAGCAGTTCTTC. Drawing the rest from reference TRBV5-1 and TRBJ2-1, the complete variable domain is KAGVTQTPRYLIKTRGQQVTLSCSPISGHRSVSWYQQTPGQGLQFLFEYFSETQRNKGNFPGRFSGRQFSNSRSEMNVSTLELGDSALYLCASSLRLAGGSYNEQFFGPGTRLTVL.

This clonotype showed up many times. CDR3 protein: CASSHRDWGSPAHNEQFF. CDR3 in DNA: TGCGCCAGCAGCCACCGGGACTGGGGATCCCCCGCACACAATGAGCAGTTCTTC. This sequence joins TRBV5-1 and TRBJ2-1, with D perhaps TRBD2 (6 bases). V gave up 4 bases and J gave up 5 bases, with 25 bases separating them. The CDR3 loop spans 18 amino acids. Germline V gene lookup returns CDR1 SGHRS and CDR2 YFSETQ.

CDR3 nucleotide sequence: TGCGCCAGCAGCCTACGCGGACTAGCGGCTGGGGATACGCAGTATTTT. It translates to CASSLRGLAAGDTQYF. The V call is TRBV4-3, the J call TRBJ2-3; TRBD2 agrees at 10 bases. Germline V gene data show CDR1 as LGHNA and CDR2 as YSLEER. V lost 4 bases and J lost 6; bases outside the gene matches: 10. The CDR3 length is 16 residues.

The J gene is TRBJ1-1, the V gene TRBV12-3 or TRBV12-4, with 8 bases identical to TRBD1. V lost 2 bases to trimming and J lost 4 bases; unmatched junction nucleotides: 3. The length of the CDR3 is 14 residues. CDR3 in DNA: TGTGCCAGCAGTTTAAGGGACAGGAGCACTGAAGCTTTCTTT. Protein product: CASSLRDRSTEAFF.

This sequence joins TRBV5-1 and TRBJ1-4, with D possibly being TRBD1 (6 bases). The CDR3 sequence is 18 residues long. The ends were cut back, 0 bases at V and 0 bases at J, with 15 bases in the middle. The germline CDR1 and CDR2 sequences are SGHRS and YFSETQ. CDR3 sequence reads: CASSLEGRQAATNEKLFF. Written as DNA, the CDR3 is TGCGCCAGCAGCTTGGAGGGTCGACAGGCTGCAACTAATGAAAAACTGTTTTTT. Filled out from reference TRBV5-1 and TRBJ1-4, the complete variable domain reads KAGVTQTPRYLIKTRGQQVTLSCSPISGHRSVSWYQQTPGQGLQFLFEYFSETQRNKGNFPGRFSGRQFSNSRSEMNVSTLELGDSALYLCASSLEGRQAATNEKLFFGSGTQLSVL.

This clonotype showed up just a few times. The genes are TRBV18 and TRBJ2-5; 7 bases align to TRBD1. The germline gives CDR1 KGHSH, CDR2 LQKENI. With 0 bases clipped from V and 0 bases from J, the junction kept 10 bases outside the gene matches. The CDR3 runs to 18 residues. The CDR3 sequence: CASSPPSGTANYQETQYF. The CDR3 nucleotides read TGTGCCAGCTCACCACCGTCAGGGACAGCTAATTACCAAGAGACCCAGTACTTC.